This TCR beta chain was captured by sequencing in a study of blood T cell repertoires in COVID-19. Study-wide background: Samples taken during acute and convalescent COVID-19 were collected in the United States, Italy and Spain. T cells, B-cell-depleted T cells, or PBMCs provided the cDNA or gDNA that served as material.

Per the original methods: Reference gene primers were amplified, and this amplification served to estimate nucleated cell counts. Method: immunoSEQ multiplex PCR; TCRdb's copy keeps in-frame clones and lacks some. That table is the source of V, J and clone size, and D and trimming were worked out from the DNA. Of a few hundred thousand clones detected, approximately 86% appear once; the ten largest clones hold about 2%. J gave up 0 bases and V 0 bases, and 23 bases lay outside the gene matches. Germline V lookup: CDR1 LGHDT, CDR2 YNNKEL (reference sequence). The CDR3 is 24 residues long. The chain joins TRBV3-1 (or the pseudogene TRBV3-2) to TRBJ2-4; 10 bases are a match to TRBD2. Sample: peripheral blood. This sequence originates from a young man with active or convalescent COVID-19. The CDR3: CASSQDIPSGGHLVGHLAKNIQYF. The DNA for the CDR3 is TGTGCCAGCAGCCAAGATATCCCTAGCGGGGGTCATCTAGTCGGACATCTAGCCAAAAACATTCAGTACTTC.